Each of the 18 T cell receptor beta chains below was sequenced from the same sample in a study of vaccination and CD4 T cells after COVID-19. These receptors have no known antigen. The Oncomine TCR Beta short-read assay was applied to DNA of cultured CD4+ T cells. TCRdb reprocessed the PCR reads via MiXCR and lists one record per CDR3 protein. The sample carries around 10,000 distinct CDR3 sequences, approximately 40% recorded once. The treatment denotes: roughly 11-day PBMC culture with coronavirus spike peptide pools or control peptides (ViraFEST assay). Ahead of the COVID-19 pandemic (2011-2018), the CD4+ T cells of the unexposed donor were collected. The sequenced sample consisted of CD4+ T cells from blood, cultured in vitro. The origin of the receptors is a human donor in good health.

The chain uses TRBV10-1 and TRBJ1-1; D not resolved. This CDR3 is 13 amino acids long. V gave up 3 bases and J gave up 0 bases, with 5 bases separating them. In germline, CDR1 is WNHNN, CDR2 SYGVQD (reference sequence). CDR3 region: CASSERVNTEAFF. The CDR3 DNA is TGCGCCAGCAGTGAAAGGGTGAACACTGAAGCTTTCTTT.

This CDR3 reads CASSLSQGPPGNTIYF. The CDR3 DNA reads TGTGCCAGCAGCCTCTCTCAAGGACCCCCGGGGAACACCATATATTTT. The chain uses TRBV7-8 and TRBJ1-3; D not certain. The germline V gene encodes CDR1 SGHVS and CDR2 FQNEAQ. Trimming removed 5 bases at V and 7 bases at J, with 21 bases between. This CDR3 region has 16 residues.

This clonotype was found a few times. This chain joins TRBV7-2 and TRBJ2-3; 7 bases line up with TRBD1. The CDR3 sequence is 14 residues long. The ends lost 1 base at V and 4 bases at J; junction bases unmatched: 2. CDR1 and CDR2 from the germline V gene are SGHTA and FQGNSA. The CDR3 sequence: CASSLDRGADTQYF. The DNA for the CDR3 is TGTGCCAGCAGCTTAGACAGGGGAGCAGATACGCAGTATTTT.

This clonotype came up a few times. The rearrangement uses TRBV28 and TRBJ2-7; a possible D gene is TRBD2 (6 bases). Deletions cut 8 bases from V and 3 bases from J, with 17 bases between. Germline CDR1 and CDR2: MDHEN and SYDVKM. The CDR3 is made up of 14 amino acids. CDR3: CASWVGGVGYEQYF. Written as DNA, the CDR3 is TGTGCCAGCTGGGTTGGAGGGGTGGGCTACGAGCAGTACTTC.

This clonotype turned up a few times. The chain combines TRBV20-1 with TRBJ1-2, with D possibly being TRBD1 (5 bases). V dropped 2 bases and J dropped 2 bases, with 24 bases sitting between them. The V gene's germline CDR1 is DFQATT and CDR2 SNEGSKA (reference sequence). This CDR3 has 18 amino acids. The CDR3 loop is CSARHNFIEGPINYGYTF. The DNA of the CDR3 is TGCAGTGCTAGACACAACTTCATCGAGGGGCCCATCAACTATGGCTACACCTTC.

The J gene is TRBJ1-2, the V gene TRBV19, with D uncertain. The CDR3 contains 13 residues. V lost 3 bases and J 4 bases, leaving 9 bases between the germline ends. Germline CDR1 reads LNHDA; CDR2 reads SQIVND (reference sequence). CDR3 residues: CASSMKGAYGYTF. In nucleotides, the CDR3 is TGTGCCAGTAGTATGAAGGGAGCCTATGGCTACACCTTC.

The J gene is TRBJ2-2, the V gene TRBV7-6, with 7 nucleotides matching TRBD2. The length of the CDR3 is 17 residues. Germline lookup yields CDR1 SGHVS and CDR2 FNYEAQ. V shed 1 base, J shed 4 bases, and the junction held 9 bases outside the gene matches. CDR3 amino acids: CASSLEAASGSTGELFF. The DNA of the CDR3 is TGTGCCAGCAGCTTAGAGGCGGCTAGCGGAAGCACCGGGGAGCTGTTTTTT.

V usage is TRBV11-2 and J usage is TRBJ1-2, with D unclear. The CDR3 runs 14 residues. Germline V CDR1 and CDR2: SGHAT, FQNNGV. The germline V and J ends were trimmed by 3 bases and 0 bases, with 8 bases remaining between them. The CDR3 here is CASSFGEANYGYTF. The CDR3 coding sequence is TGTGCCAGCAGCTTTGGGGAAGCTAACTATGGCTACACCTTC.

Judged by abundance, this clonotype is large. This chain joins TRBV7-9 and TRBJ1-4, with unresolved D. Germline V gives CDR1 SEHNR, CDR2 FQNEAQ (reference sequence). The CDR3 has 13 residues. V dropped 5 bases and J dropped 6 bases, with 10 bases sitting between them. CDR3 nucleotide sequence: TGTGCCAGCAGCCCGAGCCGCGATGAAAAACTGTTTTTT. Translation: CASSPSRDEKLFF.

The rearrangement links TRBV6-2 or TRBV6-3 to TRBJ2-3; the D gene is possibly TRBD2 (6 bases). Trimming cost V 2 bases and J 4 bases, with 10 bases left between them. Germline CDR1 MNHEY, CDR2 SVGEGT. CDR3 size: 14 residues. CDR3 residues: CASSYKASADTQYF. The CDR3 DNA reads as TGTGCCAGCAGTTACAAGGCTAGCGCAGATACGCAGTATTTT.

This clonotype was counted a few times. CDR3 amino acids: CASSLERGDSYEQYF. Here the CDR3 DNA reads TGTGCCAGCAGCTTAGAGAGGGGAGACTCCTACGAGCAGTACTTC. This chain connects TRBV7-2 to TRBJ2-7, with D perhaps given as TRBD1 or TRBD2 (5 bases each). The CDR3 loop spans 15 amino acids. Trimming shortened V by 1 base and J by 0 bases, and 10 bases separated the two germline ends. Per germline, CDR1 SGHTA and CDR2 FQGNSA.

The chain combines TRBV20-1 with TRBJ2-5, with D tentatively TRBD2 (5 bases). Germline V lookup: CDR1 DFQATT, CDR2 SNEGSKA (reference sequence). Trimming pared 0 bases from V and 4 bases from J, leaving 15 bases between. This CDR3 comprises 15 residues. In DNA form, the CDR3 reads TGCAGTGCTAGAGACCCGACTACATCGGGAGAGACCCAGTACTTC. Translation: CSARDPTTSGETQYF.

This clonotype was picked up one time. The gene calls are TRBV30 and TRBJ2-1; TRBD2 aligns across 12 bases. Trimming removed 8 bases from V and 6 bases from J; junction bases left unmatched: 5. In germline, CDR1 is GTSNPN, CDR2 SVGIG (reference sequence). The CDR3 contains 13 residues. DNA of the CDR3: TGTGCCGGGGGACTAGCGGGCCTCAATGAGCAGTTCTTC. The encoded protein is CAGGLAGLNEQFF.

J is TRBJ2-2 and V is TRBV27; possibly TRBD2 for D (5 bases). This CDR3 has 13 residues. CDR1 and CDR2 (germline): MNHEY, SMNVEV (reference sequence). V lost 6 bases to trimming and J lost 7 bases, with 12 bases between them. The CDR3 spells CASSISESGELFF. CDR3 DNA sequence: TGTGCCAGCAGCATTAGCGAAAGCGGGGAGCTGTTTTTT.

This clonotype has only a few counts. CDR3: CASSFNRGGNTEAFF. CDR3 nucleotides: TGCGCCAGCAGCTTCAATCGGGGGGGGAACACTGAAGCTTTCTTT. The chain employs TRBV5-1 and TRBJ1-1; D is perhaps TRBD1 (5 bases). This CDR3 region has 15 residues. Germline V lookup: CDR1 SGHRS, CDR2 YFSETQ. V dropped 2 bases and J dropped 1 base, with 12 bases sitting between them.

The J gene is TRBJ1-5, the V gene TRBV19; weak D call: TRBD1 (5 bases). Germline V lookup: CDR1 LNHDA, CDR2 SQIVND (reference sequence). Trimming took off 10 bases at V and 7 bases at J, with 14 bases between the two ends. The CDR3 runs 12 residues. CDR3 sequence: CATNTGGQPQHF. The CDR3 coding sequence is TGTGCCACCAACACGGGGGGACAGCCCCAGCATTTT. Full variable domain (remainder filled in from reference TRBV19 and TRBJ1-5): DGGITQSPKYLFRKEGQNVTLSCEQNLNHDAMYWYRQDPGQGLRLIYYSQIVNDFQKGDIAEGYSVSREKKESFPLTVTSAQKNPTAFYLCATNTGGQPQHFGDGTRLSIL.

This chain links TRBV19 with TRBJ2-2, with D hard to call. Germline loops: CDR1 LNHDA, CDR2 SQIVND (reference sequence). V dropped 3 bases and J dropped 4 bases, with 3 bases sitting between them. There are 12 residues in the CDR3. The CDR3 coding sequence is TGTGCCAGTAGTATTCTCACCGGGGAGCTGTTTTTT. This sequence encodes CASSILTGELFF.

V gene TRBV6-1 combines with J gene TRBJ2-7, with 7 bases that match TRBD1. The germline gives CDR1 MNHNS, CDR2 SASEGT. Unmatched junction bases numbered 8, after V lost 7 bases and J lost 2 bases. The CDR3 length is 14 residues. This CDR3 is CASTQGVRAYEQYF. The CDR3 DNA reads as TGTGCCAGCACTCAGGGGGTTAGGGCCTACGAGCAGTACTTC.